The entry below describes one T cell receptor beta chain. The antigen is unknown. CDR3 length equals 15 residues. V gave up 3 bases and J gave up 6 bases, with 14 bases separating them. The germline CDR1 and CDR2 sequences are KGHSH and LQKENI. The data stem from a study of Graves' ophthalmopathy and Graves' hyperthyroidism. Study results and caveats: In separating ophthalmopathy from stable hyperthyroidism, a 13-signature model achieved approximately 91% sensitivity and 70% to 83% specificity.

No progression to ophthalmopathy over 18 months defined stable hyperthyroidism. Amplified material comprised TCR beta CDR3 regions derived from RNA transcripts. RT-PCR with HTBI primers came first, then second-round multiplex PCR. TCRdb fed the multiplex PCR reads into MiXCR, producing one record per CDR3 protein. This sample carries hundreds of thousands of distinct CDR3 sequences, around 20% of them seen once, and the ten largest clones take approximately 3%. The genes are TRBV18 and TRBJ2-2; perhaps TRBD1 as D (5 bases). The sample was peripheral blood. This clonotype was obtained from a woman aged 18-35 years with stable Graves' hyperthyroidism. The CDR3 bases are TGTGCCAGCTCACCTACCAGACAGCTGGCCGGGGAGCTGTTTTTT. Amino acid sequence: CASSPTRQLAGELFF.